Below, 20 T cell receptor beta chains from the same sample are listed, as sequenced in a study of shared clonotypes between healthy human individuals. The method was immunoSEQ multiplex PCR; TCRdb's version includes in-frame clones alone and lacks a portion of them. Of some 490,000 clones in the sample, approximately 84% were seen once. Material for sequencing was PBMCs. These receptors were collected from a woman aged 40 to 49 in good health. Some clones in this sample may be carry-over from other donors' samples.

The rearrangement joins TRBV7-6 to TRBJ2-3; D might be TRBD2 (6 bases). Germline assignment: CDR1 SGHVS and CDR2 FNYEAQ. Trimming pared 5 bases from V and 5 bases from J, leaving 11 bases between. This CDR3 has 13 residues. The CDR3 loop reads CASSTVRGDTQYF. DNA of the CDR3: TGTGCCAGCAGCACGGTGCGGGGAGATACGCAGTATTTT.

This rearrangement joins TRBV5-4 to TRBJ2-7, with 9 nucleotides matching TRBD1. Per germline, CDR1 SGHNT and CDR2 YYREEE (reference sequence). Trimming took 2 bases from V and 4 from J; bases not matched to a gene: 4. The CDR3 runs to 14 residues. This CDR3 reads CASSLQGAVYEQYF. The CDR3 bases are TGTGCCAGCAGCTTACAGGGGGCGGTGTACGAGCAGTACTTC.

The chain employs TRBV4-1 and TRBJ2-1, with 10 bases that match TRBD2. Germline CDR1 reads MGHRA; CDR2 reads YSYEKL. The CDR3 is made up of 17 amino acids. Trimming took 0 bases from V and 4 from J; bases not matched to a gene: 6. The DNA of the CDR3 is TGCGCCAGCAGCCAAGATGAGTCTAGCGGGGGTTACAATGAGCAGTTCTTC. It translates to CASSQDESSGGYNEQFF.

The chain combines TRBV19 with TRBJ1-5; TRBD1 matches 10 bases. CDR3 length equals 17 residues. Looked up from germline, CDR1 is LNHDA and CDR2 is SQIVND (reference sequence). Trimming cost V 5 bases and J 1 base; bases outside gene matches: 8. CDR3 residues: CASSPRWGQGSNQPQHF. Written as DNA, the CDR3 is TGTGCCAGTAGTCCCCGGTGGGGACAGGGGAGCAATCAGCCCCAGCATTTT. Full variable domain (remainder filled in from reference TRBV19 and TRBJ1-5): DGGITQSPKYLFRKEGQNVTLSCEQNLNHDAMYWYRQDPGQGLRLIYYSQIVNDFQKGDIAEGYSVSREKKESFPLTVTSAQKNPTAFYLCASSPRWGQGSNQPQHFGDGTRLSIL.

This clone was recorded only once. The CDR3 DNA reads as TGCGCCAGCAGCCAAGATCGTGGGGGCTCACCCTACGAGCAGTACTTC. As protein: CASSQDRGGSPYEQYF. This sequence joins TRBV4-1 and TRBJ2-7, with D perhaps TRBD1 (6 bases). The germline V gene has CDR1 MGHRA and CDR2 YSYEKL. The CDR3 is 16 amino acids. V was shortened by 0 bases and J by 2 bases, with 14 bases between the two germline ends.

The V gene is TRBV7-3, the J gene TRBJ2-2; TRBD2 matches at 10 bases. V lost 1 base to trimming and J lost 2 bases; unmatched junction nucleotides: 7. Germline V CDR1 and CDR2: SGHTA, FQGTGA. The CDR3 loop spans 18 amino acids. CDR3 bases: TGTGCCAGCAGCTTAATTCCGGGACTAGCGATTAACACCGGGGAGCTGTTTTTT. Translation gives CASSLIPGLAINTGELFF. The full variable domain, completed using reference TRBV7-3 and TRBJ2-2, is GAGVSQTPSNKVTEKGKYVELRCDPISGHTALYWYRQSLGQGPEFLIYFQGTGAADDSGLPNDRFFAVRPEGSVSTLKIQRTERGDSAVYLCASSLIPGLAINTGELFFGEGSRLTVL.

The chain couples TRBV29-1 to TRBJ2-1; the D gene could be TRBD1 or TRBD2 (6 bases each). Germline V gene sequence: CDR1 SQVTM, CDR2 ANQGSEA. There are 12 residues in the CDR3. Trimming removed 3 bases at V and 8 bases at J, with 11 bases between. As DNA, the CDR3 is TGCAGCGTTGACAACGGGGGCGATGAGCAGTTCTTC. This gives the protein CSVDNGGDEQFF.

The chain has TRBV2 and TRBJ2-3, with TRBD2 identical over 9 bases. CDR3 length equals 16 residues. V shed 7 bases and J 2 bases; nucleotides not matched to a gene: 10. Germline V gene sequence: CDR1 SNHLY, CDR2 FYNNEI. CDR3 residues: CASIKGLAGPTDTQYF. The CDR3 coding sequence is TGTGCCAGCATTAAGGGGCTAGCGGGACCCACAGATACGCAGTATTTT.

V usage is TRBV30 and J usage is TRBJ2-1; the match to TRBD2 covers 8 bases. Germline V lookup: CDR1 GTSNPN, CDR2 SVGIG (reference sequence). This CDR3 comprises 13 residues. V lost 7 bases to trimming and J lost 1 base; unmatched junction nucleotides: 3. Here the CDR3 reads CAFVAGSYNEQFF. The CDR3 nucleotides are TGTGCCTTCGTAGCGGGGTCCTACAATGAGCAGTTCTTC.

This clone occurred a few times. This chain connects TRBV7-9 to TRBJ2-1; 8 bases match TRBD1. Germline V lookup: CDR1 SEHNR, CDR2 FQNEAQ (reference sequence). The ends lost 3 bases at V and 10 bases at J; junction bases unmatched: 8. The CDR3 has 14 residues. For the CDR3, the DNA is TGTGCCAGCAGCTTTGGGACAGGACCCAGGGAGCAGTTCTTC. Its translation is CASSFGTGPREQFF. The complete variable domain, with remaining parts taken from reference TRBV7-9 and TRBJ2-1, reads DTGVSQNPRHKITKRGQNVTFRCDPISEHNRLYWYRQTLGQGPEFLTYFQNEAQLEKSRLLSDRFSAERPKGSFSTLEIQRTEQGDSAMYLCASSFGTGPREQFFGPGTRLTVL.

The chain employs TRBV5-1 and TRBJ2-5, with unresolved D. The CDR3 covers 14 residues. V shed 0 bases and J shed 0 bases, with 6 bases lying between them. Germline CDR1 SGHRS, CDR2 YFSETQ. CDR3 nucleotides: TGCGCCAGCAGCTTGGTAGGCAACCAAGAGACCCAGTACTTC. Its protein product is CASSLVGNQETQYF.

CDR3 region: CASSLSGPPNTEAFF. In nucleotides, the CDR3 is TGCGCCAGCAGCTTGTCTGGGCCCCCGAACACTGAAGCTTTCTTT. The rearrangement uses TRBV5-1 and TRBJ1-1; D remains unclear. V was cut by 1 base and J by 1 base, with 11 bases left in between. The CDR3 contains 15 residues. CDR1 is SGHRS and CDR2 is YFSETQ in the germline V gene.

The genes are TRBV5-4 and TRBJ2-7; D is undetermined. Germline loops: CDR1 SGHNT, CDR2 YYREEE (reference sequence). Trimming stripped 0 bases from V and 4 bases from J, with 11 bases between. The CDR3 length is 14 residues. CDR3 DNA sequence: TGTGCCAGCAGCTTGGGTGGGTTTGCGTACGAGCAGTACTTC. It specifies CASSLGGFAYEQYF.

This clone was recorded a few times. The V and J genes are TRBV29-1 and TRBJ2-7, with a weak D call TRBD2 (5 bases). Trimming shortened V by 4 bases and J by 6 bases, and 13 bases separated the two germline ends. The CDR3 sequence is 12 residues long. The germline CDR1 and CDR2 sequences are SQVTM and ANQGSEA. CDR3 coding DNA: TGCAGCGTTGCAGAGGGTTCCCTCGAGCAGTACTTC. As protein: CSVAEGSLEQYF.

This sequence joins TRBV28 and TRBJ2-7; the match to TRBD2 covers 7 bases. CDR3 length: 14 residues. From germline, CDR1 is MDHEN and CDR2 SYDVKM. V gave up 3 bases and J gave up 5 bases; unmatched junction bases: 7. The CDR3 nucleotides are TGTGCCAGCAGTTTTTCCGGGAGGTATCACGAGCAGTACTTC. This sequence encodes CASSFSGRYHEQYF.

This chain connects TRBV4-3 to TRBJ2-7; D not resolved. This CDR3 region has 15 residues. V lost 0 bases and J 6 bases, leaving 15 bases between the germline ends. The germline gives CDR1 LGHNA, CDR2 YSLEER. Written as DNA, the CDR3 is TGCGCCAGCAGCCAAGATGCCGGGTTACTGTTCGAGCAGTACTTC. Translation gives CASSQDAGLLFEQYF.

The CDR3 DNA is TGTGCCAGCAGTGGGGGACAGGGGGCATCCCTCCCCCAGCATTTT. It translates to CASSGGQGASLPQHF. V and J are TRBV6-1 and TRBJ1-5; 12 bases are a match to TRBD1. There are 15 residues in the CDR3. CDR1 and CDR2 from the germline V gene are MNHNS and SASEGT. Unmatched junction bases numbered 8, after V lost 4 bases and J lost 10 bases.

This chain joins TRBV29-1 and TRBJ2-3; D uncertain. This CDR3 has 12 amino acids. Per the germline V gene, CDR1 is SQVTM and CDR2 is ANQGSEA. V lost 3 bases and J 6 bases, leaving 10 bases between the germline ends. In nucleotides, the CDR3 is TGCAGCGTTGACCAGCTTCGGGATACGCAGTATTTT. Amino acids: CSVDQLRDTQYF.

The chain couples TRBV5-1 to TRBJ1-4; D unclear. In germline, CDR1 is SGHRS, CDR2 YFSETQ. The CDR3 totals 14 residues. Trimming pared 5 bases from V and 4 bases from J, leaving 12 bases between. CDR3 amino acids: CASRSGQNNEKLFF. The CDR3 coding sequence is TGCGCCAGCAGGTCGGGTCAGAATAATGAAAAACTGTTTTTT.

This clone appeared once. The rearrangement joins TRBV11-3 to TRBJ2-1; 11 bases are a match to TRBD1. With V trimmed by 5 bases and J by 7 bases, 7 bases remained unmatched. The germline gives CDR1 SGHNT, CDR2 YENEEA. The CDR3 consists of 15 residues. CDR3 in DNA: TGTGCCAGCAGCCCCGGACAGGGGGCGCGGAATGAGCAGTTCTTC. Translation: CASSPGQGARNEQFF.